This T cell receptor (beta chain) was recorded in a study of molecular identifiers for immune sequencing clone quantification. The study, taken as a whole, reports: Highly expanded clone sizes could end up underestimated if a barcode were shared by identical TCR molecules.

From the PCR reads, TCRdb called clonotypes with MiXCR, one entry per CDR3 protein. The table lists around 460,000 distinct CDR3 sequences, roughly 26% of them singletons. The sample holds a few counts of this clonotype. No antigen is known for it. V was cut by 0 bases and J by 4 bases, with 9 bases left in between. The CDR3 has 14 amino acids. The V gene's germline CDR1 is MNHEY and CDR2 SMNVEV (reference sequence). This TCR was recovered from a human donor in good health. Some libraries in this study had Jurkat cell RNA spiked in. This sequence joins TRBV27 and TRBJ1-2; D might be TRBD1 (5 bases). The material sequenced was naive CD8+ T cells from blood, with Jurkat cell RNA spiked in. The subset was: FACS-sorted CD8+CD4-CCR7+CD45RA+ naive T cells. CDR3 sequence (DNA): TGTGCCAGCAGTTTATCCGGACACACCTATGGCTACACCTTC. It yields the protein CASSLSGHTYGYTF.